These T cell receptor beta chains were read from a single sample in a study of identifying expanded T cells in peripheral blood. Libraries were prepared by immunoSEQ multiplex PCR; TCRdb keeps only in-frame clonotypes and omits some of them. The sample includes 50,000 to 60,000 clones, 82% of them seen just once. Sequenced material: blood. The receptors were sampled from a person aged 18 to 70 in good health. Both conserved end residues are part of each CDR3. The order of the fields is J gene, V gene, D gene, clone size, CDR3 DNA, CDR3 protein. D genes are given only for firm matches. Clone sizes are given selectively: once, few, many, or a class where the clone is expanded.

j_gene: TRBJ1-1; v_gene: TRBV7-9; d_gene: -; abundance: -; CDR3nt: TGTGCCAGCAGCTTAGTACAGAGTAGGGCTGAAGCTTTCTTT; CDR3aa: CASSLVQSRAEAFF
j_gene: TRBJ2-5; v_gene: TRBV7-8; d_gene: -; abundance: once; CDR3nt: TGTGCCAGCAGCTTAGGACACCTCCAAGAGACCCAGTACTTC; CDR3aa: CASSLGHLQETQYF
j_gene: TRBJ2-3; v_gene: TRBV7-2; d_gene: TRBD1; abundance: few; CDR3nt: TGTGCCAGCAGACCACCCGGGACAGCTAGCACAGATACGCAGTATTTT; CDR3aa: CASRPPGTASTDTQYF
j_gene: TRBJ1-2; v_gene: TRBV7-8; d_gene: -; abundance: -; CDR3nt: TGTGCCAGCAGCTTAGTACGGGGTAGTGATGGCTACACCTTC; CDR3aa: CASSLVRGSDGYTF
j_gene: TRBJ2-1; v_gene: TRBV5-1; d_gene: -; abundance: -; CDR3nt: TGCGCCAGCAGCTCCAGGGTAGCAGGTTTTCGAGATGAGCAGTTCTTC; CDR3aa: CASSSRVAGFRDEQFF
j_gene: TRBJ2-2; v_gene: TRBV2; d_gene: -; abundance: few; CDR3nt: TGTGCCAGCAGTGAAGCGCTTCGCCTCACCGGGGAGCTGTTTTTT; CDR3aa: CASSEALRLTGELFF
j_gene: TRBJ2-1; v_gene: TRBV5-1; d_gene: TRBD1; abundance: -; CDR3nt: TGCGCCAGCAGCTTGGCACAGGGGGAGAATGGCAAGCAGTTCTTC; CDR3aa: CASSLAQGENGKQFF
j_gene: TRBJ2-3; v_gene: TRBV19; d_gene: -; abundance: -; CDR3nt: TGTGCCAGTAGTATCCTGGAGTCTCCAGATACGCAGTATTTT; CDR3aa: CASSILESPDTQYF
j_gene: TRBJ2-1; v_gene: TRBV18; d_gene: -; abundance: -; CDR3nt: TGTGCCAGCTCACCATCCGGGACCGAGGAGCAGTTCTTC; CDR3aa: CASSPSGTEEQFF
j_gene: TRBJ1-1; v_gene: TRBV12-5; d_gene: -; abundance: -; CDR3nt: TGTGCTAGTGGTTTGGTTTTAGGTGCGAACACTGAAGCTTTCTTT; CDR3aa: CASGLVLGANTEAFF
j_gene: TRBJ2-5; v_gene: TRBV18; d_gene: -; abundance: few; CDR3nt: TGTGCCAGCTCGCCGGACCAGACAGTTCAAGAGACCCAGTACTTC; CDR3aa: CASSPDQTVQETQYF
j_gene: TRBJ1-2; v_gene: TRBV15; d_gene: TRBD1; abundance: -; CDR3nt: TGTGCCACCAGCAGAGGCTTTAAGGACAGGGGGTCTTTGGGCTACACCTTC; CDR3aa: CATSRGFKDRGSLGYTF
j_gene: TRBJ1-1; v_gene: TRBV10-3; d_gene: TRBD1; abundance: once; CDR3nt: TGTGCCATCATGGGGACAGGGGGAAGGGGTGAAGCTTTCTTT; CDR3aa: CAIMGTGGRGEAFF
j_gene: TRBJ2-3; v_gene: TRBV5-1; d_gene: -; abundance: once; CDR3nt: TGCGCCAGCAGCGATCAAAACTTGGCAGATACGCAGTATTTT; CDR3aa: CASSDQNLADTQYF
j_gene: TRBJ1-2; v_gene: TRBV27; d_gene: TRBD1; abundance: -; CDR3nt: TGTGCCAGCAGTATCAGGACAGGAGCTAACTATGGCTACACCTTC; CDR3aa: CASSIRTGANYGYTF
j_gene: TRBJ2-6; v_gene: TRBV27; d_gene: -; abundance: -; CDR3nt: TGTGCCAGCAGGGGGGGCAGGGGAGGAGCTGGGGCCAACGTCCTGACTTTC; CDR3aa: CASRGGRGGAGANVLTF
j_gene: TRBJ2-1; v_gene: TRBV29-1; d_gene: TRBD1; abundance: -; CDR3nt: TGCAGAGTGACAGGGGCCCCGAACAATGAGCAGTTCTTC; CDR3aa: CRVTGAPNNEQFF
j_gene: TRBJ2-6; v_gene: TRBV6-4; d_gene: -; abundance: -; CDR3nt: TGTGCCAGCAGTGACGAAGGGGGCTCTGGGGCCAACGTCCTGACTTTC; CDR3aa: CASSDEGGSGANVLTF
j_gene: TRBJ2-7; v_gene: TRBV28; d_gene: TRBD1; abundance: -; CDR3nt: TGTGCCAGCAGTCATGACGGGACAGGAGCCTACGAGCAGTACTTC; CDR3aa: CASSHDGTGAYEQYF
j_gene: TRBJ2-1; v_gene: TRBV19; d_gene: -; abundance: -; CDR3nt: TGTGCCAGTACAGTAGCGGAAGGGAATGAGCAGTTCTTC; CDR3aa: CASTVAEGNEQFF
j_gene: TRBJ1-1; v_gene: TRBV6-6; d_gene: -; abundance: -; CDR3nt: TGTGCCAGCAGCGCACTAATAGGGAACACTGAAGCTTTCTTT; CDR3aa: CASSALIGNTEAFF
j_gene: TRBJ2-1; v_gene: TRBV9; d_gene: TRBD2; abundance: few; CDR3nt: TGTGCCAGCAGCCCAACTAGCGGGAGGACAAATGAGCAGTTCTTC; CDR3aa: CASSPTSGRTNEQFF
j_gene: TRBJ2-7; v_gene: TRBV9; d_gene: TRBD1; abundance: few; CDR3nt: TGTGCCAGCAGCGCAAAGCCGGGACAGGGCTACGAGCAGTACTTC; CDR3aa: CASSAKPGQGYEQYF
j_gene: TRBJ2-5; v_gene: TRBV7-9; d_gene: -; abundance: -; CDR3nt: TGTGCCAGCAGCTTATACGTGGAGTCGGAGACCCAGTACTTC; CDR3aa: CASSLYVESETQYF
j_gene: TRBJ2-2; v_gene: TRBV4-3; d_gene: TRBD2; abundance: -; CDR3nt: TGCGCCAGCAGCCAAGACCCTAGCGGGGGAGGGGCGACCGGGGAGCTGTTTTTT; CDR3aa: CASSQDPSGGGATGELFF
j_gene: TRBJ1-1; v_gene: TRBV18; d_gene: TRBD1; abundance: once; CDR3nt: TGTGCCAGCTCAACGAGACAGGGGAGTAGGGCTGAAGCTTTCTTT; CDR3aa: CASSTRQGSRAEAFF
j_gene: TRBJ1-2; v_gene: TRBV6-1; d_gene: TRBD1; abundance: -; CDR3nt: TGTGCCAGCAGTTCCTCAGGGGGGGGCTACACCTTC; CDR3aa: CASSSSGGGYTF
j_gene: TRBJ1-5; v_gene: TRBV5-6; d_gene: -; abundance: -; CDR3nt: TGTGCCAGCAGCCACGGGGGGTTCAGCAATCAGCCCCAGCATTTT; CDR3aa: CASSHGGFSNQPQHF
j_gene: TRBJ2-1; v_gene: TRBV28; d_gene: -; abundance: once; CDR3nt: TGTGCCAGCACCCCATCGGGACTCCGGTCCTACAATGAGCAGTTCTTC; CDR3aa: CASTPSGLRSYNEQFF
j_gene: TRBJ1-1; v_gene: TRBV18; d_gene: -; abundance: -; CDR3nt: TGTGCCAGCTCACCACAAGGGGCGCGAACTGAAGCTTTCTTT; CDR3aa: CASSPQGARTEAFF
j_gene: TRBJ1-2; v_gene: TRBV6-5; d_gene: -; abundance: few; CDR3nt: TGTGCCAGCAGGGACCGGATCTATGGCTACACCTTC; CDR3aa: CASRDRIYGYTF
j_gene: TRBJ1-2; v_gene: TRBV7-8; d_gene: -; abundance: -; CDR3nt: TGTGCCAGCAGCCCTCTACCATCCTCCCAGGGTATCGAAGGCTACACCTTC; CDR3aa: CASSPLPSSQGIEGYTF
j_gene: TRBJ2-7; v_gene: TRBV14; d_gene: TRBD2; abundance: -; CDR3nt: TGTGCCAGCAGCCAAGCACTAGCGGGGCTCTACGAGCAGTACTTC; CDR3aa: CASSQALAGLYEQYF
j_gene: TRBJ2-1; v_gene: TRBV7-6; d_gene: TRBD1; abundance: -; CDR3nt: TGTGCCAGCAGCTTGAGACAGGGTTCCTACAATGAGCAGTTCTTC; CDR3aa: CASSLRQGSYNEQFF
j_gene: TRBJ1-2; v_gene: TRBV29-1; d_gene: -; abundance: once; CDR3nt: TGCAGCGTATCCACCCTTAACTATGGCTACACCTTC; CDR3aa: CSVSTLNYGYTF
j_gene: TRBJ2-5; v_gene: TRBV5-1; d_gene: TRBD2; abundance: -; CDR3nt: TGCGCCAGCAGCCCACCAGCGGGACCAGAAGAGACCCAGTACTTC; CDR3aa: CASSPPAGPEETQYF
j_gene: TRBJ2-1; v_gene: TRBV18; d_gene: TRBD2; abundance: -; CDR3nt: TGTGCCAGCTCACGGGGTAGTACTGGTAGCGGGTCCTACAATGAGCAGTTCTTC; CDR3aa: CASSRGSTGSGSYNEQFF
j_gene: TRBJ2-2; v_gene: TRBV27; d_gene: -; abundance: once; CDR3nt: TGTGCCAGCAGTTTAACTAGCTCCGCCGGGGAGCTGTTTTTT; CDR3aa: CASSLTSSAGELFF
j_gene: TRBJ2-5; v_gene: TRBV15; d_gene: -; abundance: few; CDR3nt: TGTGCCACCAGCTCCCGGGGAGGAAGTCAAGAGACCCAGTACTTC; CDR3aa: CATSSRGGSQETQYF
j_gene: TRBJ1-2; v_gene: TRBV2; d_gene: -; abundance: -; CDR3nt: TGTGCCGTCCTCAGGGACGGCGTGAGGGATGGCTACACCTTC; CDR3aa: CAVLRDGVRDGYTF
j_gene: TRBJ1-2; v_gene: TRBV6-5; d_gene: -; abundance: -; CDR3nt: TGTGCCAGCAGCCCTTGGGGGGCTGATAACTATGGCTACACCTTC; CDR3aa: CASSPWGADNYGYTF
j_gene: TRBJ2-7; v_gene: TRBV4-3; d_gene: TRBD1; abundance: -; CDR3nt: TGCGCCAGCAGCCCGGGACAGGGGCAGACCTACGAGCAGTACTTC; CDR3aa: CASSPGQGQTYEQYF